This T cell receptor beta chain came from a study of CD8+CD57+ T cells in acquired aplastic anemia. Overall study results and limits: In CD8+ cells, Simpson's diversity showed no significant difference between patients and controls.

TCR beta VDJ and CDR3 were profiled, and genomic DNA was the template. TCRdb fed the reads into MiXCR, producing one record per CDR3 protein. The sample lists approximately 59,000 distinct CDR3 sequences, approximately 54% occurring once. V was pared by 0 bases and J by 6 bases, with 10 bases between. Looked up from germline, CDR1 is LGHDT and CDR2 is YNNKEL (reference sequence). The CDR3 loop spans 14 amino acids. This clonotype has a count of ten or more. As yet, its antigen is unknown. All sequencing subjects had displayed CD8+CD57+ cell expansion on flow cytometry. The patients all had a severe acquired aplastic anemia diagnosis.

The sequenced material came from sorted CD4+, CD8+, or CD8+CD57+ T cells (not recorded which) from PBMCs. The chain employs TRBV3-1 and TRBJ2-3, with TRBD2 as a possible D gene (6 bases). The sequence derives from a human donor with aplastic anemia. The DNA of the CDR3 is TGTGCCAGCAGCCAAGAGGCGGGGCTGGATACGCAGTATTTT. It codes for CASSQEAGLDTQYF.